These 18 T cell receptor beta chains were sequenced from one sample in a study of cytomegalovirus exposure and HLA in healthy donors. The PCR contained 60 Vbeta and 13 Jbeta primers. This table comes from immunoSEQ multiplex PCR, and its TCRdb copy is limited to in-frame clones, with some not included. This table holds over 100,000 clones, more than 60% found once. The material sequenced was PBMCs. The receptors were gathered from a man aged 18 to 30 in good health and CMV-seronegative.

This chain joins TRBV7-2 and TRBJ1-2, with 8 bases identical to TRBD1. From germline, CDR1 is SGHTA and CDR2 FQGNSA. The length of the CDR3 is 18 residues. J gave up 0 bases and V 1 base, and 10 bases lay outside the gene matches. The CDR3 region has the DNA TGTGCCAGCAGCTTAGTCGGACAGGGCACCTTAGCTAACTATGGCTACACCTTC. Translated, it gives CASSLVGQGTLANYGYTF.

The J gene is TRBJ1-5, the V gene TRBV7-3, with 8 nucleotides matching TRBD1. V lost 3 bases and J lost 0; bases outside the gene matches: 16. The CDR3 has 20 residues. Looked up from germline, CDR1 is SGHTA and CDR2 is FQGTGA. The CDR3 DNA reads TGTGCCAGCAGCTTGGGGACAGGCTCTAGCGAAGGGAATAGCAATCAGCCCCAGCATTTT. Translating it yields CASSLGTGSSEGNSNQPQHF.

This clone was seen only once. This chain joins TRBV19 and TRBJ1-1; D gene uncertain. This CDR3 is built from 16 residues. CDR1 and CDR2 from the germline V gene are LNHDA and SQIVND (reference sequence). V was pared by 1 base and J by 1 base, with 13 bases between. CDR3 DNA: TGTGCCAGTAGTATAGTCGGCGGTGCTTGGAACACTGAAGCTTTCTTT. It translates to CASSIVGGAWNTEAFF.

This CDR3 reads CASSGLDSEGDNYGYTF. CDR3 coding DNA: TGTGCCAGCAGCGGTCTTGACAGTGAAGGGGATAACTATGGCTACACCTTC. This rearrangement joins TRBV2 to TRBJ1-2, with TRBD1 as a possible D gene (5 bases). The V end lost 6 bases, the J end lost 1 base, and 21 bases lay between the germline ends. The germline CDR1 and CDR2 sequences are SNHLY and FYNNEI. The CDR3 totals 17 residues.

The V gene is TRBV28, the J gene TRBJ1-2; tentative D call: TRBD1 (5 bases). Trimming left V 6 bases short and J 3 bases short, with 8 bases between. The CDR3 extends over 12 amino acids. CDR1 and CDR2 (germline): MDHEN, SYDVKM. CDR3 region: CASRDRHYGYTF. CDR3 nucleotide sequence: TGTGCCAGCAGAGACAGACACTATGGCTACACCTTC.

CDR3 sequence: CASSSPAWTGGSGTEAFF. In DNA form, the CDR3 reads TGTGCCAGCAGCTCCCCTGCCTGGACAGGGGGCAGTGGGACTGAAGCTTTCTTT. The chain uses TRBV28 and TRBJ1-1, with 11 bases identical to TRBD1. Germline V lookup: CDR1 MDHEN, CDR2 SYDVKM. The junction had 17 bases not matched to a gene; V was cut back by 6 bases and J by 5 bases. The CDR3 consists of 18 residues.

The chain joins TRBV28 to TRBJ2-7, with 15 positions matching TRBD2. CDR3 size: 14 residues. Germline CDR1 MDHEN, CDR2 SYDVKM. With V trimmed by 10 bases and J by 6 bases, 7 bases remained unmatched. The CDR3 coding sequence is TGTGCCACTCGGACTAGCGGGGGGGTGATCGAGCAGTACTTC. Its protein product is CATRTSGGVIEQYF.

The sample holds a few counts of this clone. The chain links TRBV5-4 to TRBJ2-3, with 9 bases aligning to TRBD2. With V trimmed by 2 bases and J by 2 bases, 3 bases remained unmatched. CDR1 and CDR2 (germline): SGHNT, YYREEE (reference sequence). The CDR3 extends over 15 amino acids. In DNA, the CDR3 is TGTGCCAGCAGCTTCGGGACTAGCTCCACAGATACGCAGTATTTT. Its translation is CASSFGTSSTDTQYF.

Notes on this clone: One end of the junction varies from germline; a read error may be responsible. V gene TRBV7-9 combines with J gene TRBJ1-1; D gene unclear. The CDR3 extends over 13 amino acids. CDR1 and CDR2 from the germline V gene are SEHNR and FQNEAQ (reference sequence). In DNA, the CDR3 is TGTTCCAGCAGCCCCCCGGGGAGGGCTGAAGCTTTCTTT. As protein: CSSSPPGRAEAFF.

The genes are TRBV29-1 and TRBJ2-5, with TRBD1 matching over 9 bases. The J call is uncertain, as TRBJ2-7 better fits the DNA end. Germline V gives CDR1 SQVTM, CDR2 ANQGSEA. This CDR3 is 14 amino acids long. The CDR3 DNA is TGCAGCGCCGGGGAGACAGGGGGACCCTACGAGCAGTACTTC. This translates into CSAGETGGPYEQYF.

The chain links TRBV7-8 to TRBJ2-3; D ambiguous. Germline CDR1 and CDR2: SGHVS and FQNEAQ. This CDR3 is built from 15 residues. V was trimmed by 5 bases and J by 2 bases, leaving 14 bases between them. The CDR3 protein is CASSPRQKITDTQYF. The CDR3 nucleotides are TGTGCCAGCAGCCCCCGCCAGAAAATCACAGATACGCAGTATTTT.

Worth noting for this clone: The junction shows a germline mismatch at one end, possibly a read error. The rearrangement joins TRBV7-9 to TRBJ2-4; D not certain. The CDR3 runs to 10 residues. Germline CDR1 is SEHNR and CDR2 is FQNEAQ (reference sequence). The DNA for the CDR3 is TGTGCCACGAAGGAGTGGAGCGCGGACTTC. Protein sequence: CATKEWSADF.

The chain employs TRBV18 and TRBJ2-5; D is possibly TRBD2 (6 bases). CDR1 KGHSH and CDR2 LQKENI come from the germline V gene. This CDR3 spans 16 amino acids. Between the trimmed V and J ends, which lost 1 base and 4 bases, there was a span of 16 bases. The CDR3 DNA reads TGTGCCAGCTCACCACTGAAGGGAGGTGCTTTAGAGACCCAGTACTTC. This sequence encodes CASSPLKGGALETQYF.

The table lists this clone with a few counts. This specimen includes other DNA sequences encoding the same CDR3. The chain links TRBV28 to TRBJ2-7; D gene unclear. Germline CDR1 and CDR2: MDHEN and SYDVKM. CDR3 length: 11 residues. V lost 5 bases, J lost 4 bases, and 6 bases lay in between. The CDR3 nucleotides are TGTGCCAGCAGTCTACGGTACGAGCAGTACTTC. Protein product: CASSLRYEQYF.

This chain connects TRBV7-2 to TRBJ2-7; 11 nucleotides match TRBD2. V dropped 5 bases and J dropped 0; count of bases not matched to a gene: 3. Looked up from germline, CDR1 is SGHTA and CDR2 is FQGNSA. The length of the CDR3 is 15 residues. In DNA, the CDR3 is TGTGCCAGCAGCCCGGGACTAGCGGACTCCTACGAGCAGTACTTC. Translating gives CASSPGLADSYEQYF.

The chain joins TRBV6-1 to TRBJ2-7; D might be TRBD1 (6 bases). The V end lost 1 base, the J end lost 5 bases, and 12 bases lay between the germline ends. Germline V gene data show CDR1 as MNHNS and CDR2 as SASEGT. The CDR3 is 14 amino acids. DNA for the CDR3: TGTGCCAGCAGTGAAGGACAGGTCGGCGACGAGCAGTACTTC. Translation gives CASSEGQVGDEQYF.

This clone was seen only once. The chain links TRBV30 to TRBJ1-6; TRBD1 is a possible D gene (5 bases). V gave up 0 bases and J gave up 9 bases, with 15 bases separating them. This CDR3 spans 15 amino acids. Germline loops: CDR1 GTSNPN, CDR2 SVGIG (reference sequence). The CDR3 sequence: CAWSVLGHPSSPLHF. In DNA form, the CDR3 reads TGTGCCTGGAGTGTACTGGGGCATCCAAGTTCACCCCTCCACTTT.

This sequence joins TRBV5-1 and TRBJ2-3; 11 bases align to TRBD2. V shed 2 bases and J 1 base; nucleotides not matched to a gene: 0. There are 15 residues in the CDR3. Germline V gene sequence: CDR1 SGHRS, CDR2 YFSETQ. The CDR3 sequence is CASSLLAGGTDTQYF. In DNA, the CDR3 is TGCGCCAGCAGCTTACTAGCGGGGGGCACAGATACGCAGTATTTT.